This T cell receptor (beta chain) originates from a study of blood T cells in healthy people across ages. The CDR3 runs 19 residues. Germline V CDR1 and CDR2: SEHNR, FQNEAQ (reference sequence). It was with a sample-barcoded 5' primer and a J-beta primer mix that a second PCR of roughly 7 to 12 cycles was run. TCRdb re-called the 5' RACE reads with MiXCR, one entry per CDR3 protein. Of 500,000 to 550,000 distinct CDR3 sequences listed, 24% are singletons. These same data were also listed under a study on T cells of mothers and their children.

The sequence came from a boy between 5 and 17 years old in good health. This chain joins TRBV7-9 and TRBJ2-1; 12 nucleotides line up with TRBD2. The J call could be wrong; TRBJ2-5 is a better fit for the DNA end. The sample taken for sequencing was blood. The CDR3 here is CASSFEEGLAGPAGEAQYF. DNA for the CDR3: TGTGCCAGCAGCTTTGAAGAGGGACTAGCGGGTCCTGCTGGGGAGGCCCAGTACTTC.